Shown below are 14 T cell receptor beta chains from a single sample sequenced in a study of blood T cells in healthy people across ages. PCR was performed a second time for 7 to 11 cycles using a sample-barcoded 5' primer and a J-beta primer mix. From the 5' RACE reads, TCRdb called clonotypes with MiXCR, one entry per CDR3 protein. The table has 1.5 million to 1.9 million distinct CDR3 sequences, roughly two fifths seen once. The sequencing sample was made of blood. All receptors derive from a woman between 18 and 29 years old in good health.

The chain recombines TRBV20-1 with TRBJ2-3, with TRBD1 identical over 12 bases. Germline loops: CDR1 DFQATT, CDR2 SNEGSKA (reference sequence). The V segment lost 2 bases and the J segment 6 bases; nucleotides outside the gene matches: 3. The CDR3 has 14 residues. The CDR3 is CSARSGTGGDTQYF. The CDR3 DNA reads TGCAGTGCTAGATCCGGGACAGGGGGCGATACGCAGTATTTT.

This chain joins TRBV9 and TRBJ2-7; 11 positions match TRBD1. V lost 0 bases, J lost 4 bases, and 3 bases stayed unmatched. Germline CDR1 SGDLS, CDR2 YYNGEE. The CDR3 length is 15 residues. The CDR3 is CASSVEGTGGYEQYF. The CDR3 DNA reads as TGTGCCAGCAGCGTAGAGGGGACAGGGGGATACGAGCAGTACTTC.

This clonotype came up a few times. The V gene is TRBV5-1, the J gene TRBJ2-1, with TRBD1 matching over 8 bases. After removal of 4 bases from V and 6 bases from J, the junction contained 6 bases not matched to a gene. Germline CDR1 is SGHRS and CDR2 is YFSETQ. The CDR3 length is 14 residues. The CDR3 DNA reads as TGCGCCAGCAGCCCTGGACAGGGATCCAATGAGCAGTTCTTC. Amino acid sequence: CASSPGQGSNEQFF.

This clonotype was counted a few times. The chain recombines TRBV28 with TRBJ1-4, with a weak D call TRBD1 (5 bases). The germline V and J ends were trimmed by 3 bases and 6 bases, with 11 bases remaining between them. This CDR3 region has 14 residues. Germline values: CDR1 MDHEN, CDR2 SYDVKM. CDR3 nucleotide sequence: TGTGCCAGCAGTTTGGAACAGGTTGATGAAAAACTGTTTTTT. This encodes CASSLEQVDEKLFF.

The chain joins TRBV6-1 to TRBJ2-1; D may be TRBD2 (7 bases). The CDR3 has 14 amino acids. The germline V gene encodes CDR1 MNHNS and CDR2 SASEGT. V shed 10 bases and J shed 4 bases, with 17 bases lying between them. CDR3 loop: CATPRGGLYNEQFF. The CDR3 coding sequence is TGTGCCACCCCAAGGGGGGGCCTATACAATGAGCAGTTCTTC.

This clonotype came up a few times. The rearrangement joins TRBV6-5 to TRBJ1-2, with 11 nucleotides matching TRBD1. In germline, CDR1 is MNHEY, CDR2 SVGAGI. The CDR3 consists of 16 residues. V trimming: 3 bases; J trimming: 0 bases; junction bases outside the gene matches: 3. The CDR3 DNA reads TGTGCCAGCAGTTATGGGACAGGGGGAGCTAACTATGGCTACACCTTC. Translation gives CASSYGTGGANYGYTF.

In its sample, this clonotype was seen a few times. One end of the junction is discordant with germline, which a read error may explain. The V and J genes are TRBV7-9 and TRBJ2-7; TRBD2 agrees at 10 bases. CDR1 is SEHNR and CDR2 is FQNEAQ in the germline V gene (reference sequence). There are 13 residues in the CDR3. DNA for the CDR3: TGTGCCGCTGGAGATGGGCTAGCGGGAGAGCTGTACTTC. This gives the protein CAAGDGLAGELYF.

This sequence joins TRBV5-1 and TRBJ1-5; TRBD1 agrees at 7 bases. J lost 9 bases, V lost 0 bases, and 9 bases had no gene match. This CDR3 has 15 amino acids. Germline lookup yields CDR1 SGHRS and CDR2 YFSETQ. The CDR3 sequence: CASSLGNSGGRPQHF. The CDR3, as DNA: TGCGCCAGCAGCTTGGGAAACTCAGGGGGACGGCCCCAGCATTTT. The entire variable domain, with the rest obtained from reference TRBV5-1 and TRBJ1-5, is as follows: KAGVTQTPRYLIKTRGQQVTLSCSPISGHRSVSWYQQTPGQGLQFLFEYFSETQRNKGNFPGRFSGRQFSNSRSEMNVSTLELGDSALYLCASSLGNSGGRPQHFGDGTRLSIL.

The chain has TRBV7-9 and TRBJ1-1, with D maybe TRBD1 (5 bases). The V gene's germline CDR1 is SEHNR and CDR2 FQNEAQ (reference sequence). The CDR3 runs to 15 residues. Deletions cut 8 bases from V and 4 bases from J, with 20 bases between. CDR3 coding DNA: TGTGCCAGCGGCGACGGCGGGGGACGGGGCACTGAAGCTTTCTTT. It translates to CASGDGGGRGTEAFF.

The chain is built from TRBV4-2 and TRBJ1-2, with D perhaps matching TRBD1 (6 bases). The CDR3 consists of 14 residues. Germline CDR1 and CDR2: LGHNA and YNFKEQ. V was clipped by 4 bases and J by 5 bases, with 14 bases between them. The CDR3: CASSRDRSAYGYTF. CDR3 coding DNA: TGTGCCAGCAGCCGTGACAGGTCCGCGTATGGCTACACCTTC.

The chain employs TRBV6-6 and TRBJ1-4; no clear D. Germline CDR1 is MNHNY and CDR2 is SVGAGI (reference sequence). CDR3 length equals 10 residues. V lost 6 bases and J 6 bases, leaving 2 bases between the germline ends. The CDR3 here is CASSHEKLFF. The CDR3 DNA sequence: TGTGCCAGCAGCCATGAAAAACTGTTTTTT.

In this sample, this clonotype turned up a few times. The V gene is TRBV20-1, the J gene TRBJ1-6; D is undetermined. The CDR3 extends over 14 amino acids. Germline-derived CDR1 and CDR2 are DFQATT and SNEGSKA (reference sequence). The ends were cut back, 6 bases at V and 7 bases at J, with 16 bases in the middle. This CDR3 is CSAKGATLNSPLHF. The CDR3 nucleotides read TGCAGTGCCAAGGGTGCGACCCTCAATTCACCCCTCCACTTT.

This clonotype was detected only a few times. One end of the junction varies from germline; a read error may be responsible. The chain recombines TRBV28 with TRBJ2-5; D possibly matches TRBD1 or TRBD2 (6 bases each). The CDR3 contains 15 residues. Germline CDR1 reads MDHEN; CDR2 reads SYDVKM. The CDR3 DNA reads TGTGCCAGCAGTTCCAATGGGGGGCGGGAAGAGACTCAGTACTTC. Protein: CASSSNGGREETQYF.

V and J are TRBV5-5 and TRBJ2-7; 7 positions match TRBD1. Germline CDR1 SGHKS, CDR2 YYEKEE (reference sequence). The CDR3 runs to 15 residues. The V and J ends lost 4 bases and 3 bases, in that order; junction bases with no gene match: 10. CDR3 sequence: CASSIPGQIYYEQYF. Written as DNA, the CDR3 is TGTGCCAGCAGCATACCGGGACAGATCTACTACGAGCAGTACTTC.